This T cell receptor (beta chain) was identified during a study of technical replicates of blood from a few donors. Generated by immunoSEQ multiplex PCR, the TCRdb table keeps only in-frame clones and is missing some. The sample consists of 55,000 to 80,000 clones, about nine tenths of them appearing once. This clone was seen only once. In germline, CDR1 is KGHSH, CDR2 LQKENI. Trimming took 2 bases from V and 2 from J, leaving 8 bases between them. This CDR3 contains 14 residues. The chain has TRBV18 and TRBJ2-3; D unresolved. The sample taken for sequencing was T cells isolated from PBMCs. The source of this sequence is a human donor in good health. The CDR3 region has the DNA TGTGCCAGCTCACCAGACATGTCCACAGATACGCAGTATTTT. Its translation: CASSPDMSTDTQYF.